This TCR beta chain was observed in a study of blood T cell repertoires in COVID-19. Study-wide background: Collection of acute and convalescent COVID-19 samples took place in the United States, Italy and Spain. Nucleic acid was either cDNA or gDNA, and it came from T cells, B-cell-depleted T cells, or PBMCs.

This CDR3 spans 16 amino acids. The V segment lost 4 bases and the J segment 3 bases; nucleotides outside the gene matches: 4. Germline loops: CDR1 LGHNA, CDR2 YNFKEQ. Clones were sequenced by immunoSEQ multiplex PCR, and TCRdb holds only the in-frame ones, with some missing. The table has about 200,000 clones, roughly 90% seen once. The sequencing input was peripheral blood. The sequence derives from a man aged 18 to 29 with active or convalescent COVID-19. The chain is built from TRBV4-2 and TRBJ2-5, with 14 bases that match TRBD2. DNA of the CDR3: TGTGCCAGCAGCCGTACGACTAGCGGGGGGGAAGAGACCCAGTACTTC. It yields the protein CASSRTTSGGEETQYF.